Following are 27 T cell receptor beta chains from one sample sequenced in a study of CD8+CD57+ T cells in acquired aplastic anemia. Investigators profiled TCR beta VDJ and CDR3 from genomic DNA template. TCRdb reprocessed the reads via MiXCR and lists one record per CDR3 protein. Seen here are fewer than 250,000 distinct CDR3 sequences, approximately 45% observed once, and the top ten hold roughly 8%. Before being chosen for sequencing, patients had shown CD8+CD57+ cell expansion by flow cytometry. The material sequenced was sorted CD4+, CD8+, or CD8+CD57+ T cells (not recorded which) from PBMCs. These receptors were collected from a human donor with aplastic anemia.

The chain recombines TRBV3-1 with TRBJ2-5, with TRBD1 matching 9 bases. V shed 0 bases, J shed 5 bases, and the junction held 7 bases outside the gene matches. CDR3 size: 16 residues. Looked up from germline, CDR1 is LGHDT and CDR2 is YNNKEL (reference sequence). The CDR3 nucleotides read TGTGCCAGCAGCCAAGAGGCGGACAGGGGTCGGGAGACCCAGTACTTC. Its protein product is CASSQEADRGRETQYF.

About this clonotype itself: With a much larger clone just one base away, this may be a read error. The rearrangement uses TRBV5-1 and TRBJ2-7; perhaps TRBD1 as D (7 bases). CDR3 length: 16 amino acids. CDR1 SGHRS and CDR2 YFSETQ come from the germline V gene. The CDR3 protein is CASSSNSGRGTYEQYF. The CDR3 DNA reads TGTGCCAGCAGCTCAAATAGCGGCAGGGGGACCTACGAGCAGTACTTC.

This clonotype was seen just once. The V and J genes are TRBV19 and TRBJ1-4, with 10 nucleotides matching TRBD1. The CDR3 runs to 17 residues. Unmatched junction bases numbered 6, after V lost 5 bases and J lost 0 bases. CDR1 is LNHDA, CDR2 SQIVND, per germline (reference sequence). The CDR3 protein is CASSPGTGDTTNEKLFF. DNA of the CDR3: TGTGCCAGTAGTCCCGGGACAGGGGATACAACTAATGAAAAACTGTTTTTT.

In its sample, this clonotype was seen a few times. V usage is TRBV6-5 and J usage is TRBJ1-2; 8 bases fit TRBD1. The CDR3 spans 15 residues. Germline loops: CDR1 MNHEY, CDR2 SVGAGI. J gave up 7 bases and V 5 bases, and 12 bases lay outside the gene matches. CDR3 coding DNA: TGTGCCAGCAGTCCGGGACAGGCGATTCGATTTGGCTACACCTTC. As protein: CASSPGQAIRFGYTF.

This clonotype was observed at least ten times. The CDR3 DNA is TGTGCCAGCAGTTACGGGACAGGGGGCAACTATGGCTACACCTTC. Translation gives CASSYGTGGNYGYTF. The chain carries TRBV6-5 and TRBJ1-2, with TRBD1 matching over 12 bases. Germline CDR1 and CDR2: MNHEY and SVGAGI. The CDR3 has 15 amino acids. V shed 2 bases and J 2 bases; nucleotides not matched to a gene: 0.

This clonotype was detected many times. The V and J genes are TRBV6-1 and TRBJ1-1, with 8 bases matching TRBD1. This CDR3 spans 15 amino acids. Germline V gene sequence: CDR1 MNHNS, CDR2 SASEGT. Trimming cost V 4 bases and J 4 bases; bases outside gene matches: 8. CDR3 bases: TGTGCCAGCAGTGTTGGACAGGGCCTCATCACTGAAGCTTTCTTT. It codes for CASSVGQGLITEAFF.

The chain has TRBV9 and TRBJ2-7; possible D gene TRBD1, 6 bases. CDR1 and CDR2 (germline): SGDLS, YYNGEE. V was trimmed by 3 bases and J by 4 bases, leaving 17 bases between them. The CDR3 length is 15 residues. The CDR3 nucleotides read TGTGCCAGCAGCGCAGAAGGGGGTTCTACATACGAGCAGTACTTC. It yields the protein CASSAEGGSTYEQYF.

The chain couples TRBV2 to TRBJ2-7; 9 bases line up with TRBD1. With 4 bases clipped from V and 2 bases from J, the junction kept 3 bases outside the gene matches. Germline CDR1 reads SNHLY; CDR2 reads FYNNEI. The CDR3 has 14 residues. Here the CDR3 reads CASSGGQGTYEQYF. CDR3 DNA: TGTGCCAGCAGTGGAGGACAGGGGACCTACGAGCAGTACTTC.

A note on this clonotype: Being one base from a much bigger clone, this may be a read error. Here the CDR3 omits its conserved ending phenylalanine or tryptophan, so a read error is the likely source. V is TRBV4-3 and J is TRBJ2-7; 12 bases are a match to TRBD1. Germline CDR1 reads LGHNA; CDR2 reads YSLEER. After removal of 3 bases from V and 3 bases from J, the junction contained 3 bases not matched to a gene. CDR3 length: 15 residues. In DNA, the CDR3 is TGCGCCAGCAGCCAGGGACAGGGGGCTGGCTACGAGCAGTACCTC. As protein: CASSQGQGAGYEQYL.

The chain recombines TRBV7-2 with TRBJ2-4; maybe TRBD2 (7 bases). The CDR3 has 16 residues. Germline V gene lookup returns CDR1 SGHTA and CDR2 FQGNSA. Trimming pared 2 bases from V and 2 bases from J, leaving 13 bases between. CDR3 coding DNA: TGTGCCAGCAGCTTAAGGGGGGGCACAACCAAAAACATTCAGTACTTC. Translating gives CASSLRGGTTKNIQYF.

The J gene is TRBJ1-1, the V gene TRBV9; D unclear. The V end was cut by 4 bases, the J end by 1 base, with 17 bases between. Germline V CDR1 and CDR2: SGDLS, YYNGEE. This CDR3 has 16 amino acids. Written as DNA, the CDR3 is TGTGCCAGCAGCCCTCGGGCACGCTCTTCGAACACTGAAGCTTTCTTT. This sequence encodes CASSPRARSSNTEAFF.

The table lists this clonotype with a few counts. The J gene is TRBJ1-1, the V gene TRBV7-9; D possibly corresponds to TRBD1 (5 bases). The CDR3 sequence is 16 residues long. V lost 6 bases and J lost 1, with 18 bases in between. Germline-derived CDR1 and CDR2 are SEHNR and FQNEAQ (reference sequence). CDR3 region: CASSWGRGWANTEAFF. Here the CDR3 DNA reads TGTGCCAGCAGTTGGGGGAGGGGTTGGGCGAACACTGAAGCTTTCTTT. The whole variable domain, filled in from reference TRBV7-9 and TRBJ1-1, reads DTGVSQNPRHKITKRGQNVTFRCDPISEHNRLYWYRQTLGQGPEFLTYFQNEAQLEKSRLLSDRFSAERPKGSFSTLEIQRTEQGDSAMYLCASSWGRGWANTEAFFGQGTRLTVV.

This clonotype was counted ten times or more. The CDR3 bases are TGTGCCAGCAGTTACACAGCGACAGGCGGAACTGAAGCTTTCTTT. Residues: CASSYTATGGTEAFF. The V call is TRBV6-5, the J call TRBJ1-1; tentative D call: TRBD1 (6 bases). CDR3 length: 15 amino acids. The germline gives CDR1 MNHEY, CDR2 SVGAGI. Trimming took off 2 bases at V and 5 bases at J, with 15 bases between the two ends.

The V gene is TRBV5-4, the J gene TRBJ1-2, with D tentatively TRBD1 (5 bases). Trimming took off 4 bases at V and 3 bases at J, with 16 bases between the two ends. This CDR3 comprises 15 residues. Germline V gene sequence: CDR1 SGHNT, CDR2 YYREEE (reference sequence). DNA of the CDR3: TGTGCCAGCAGCACCTTACCGACAGATTACTATGGCTACACCTTC. Translated: CASSTLPTDYYGYTF.

This clonotype was counted ten times or more. The DNA for the CDR3 is TGTGCCAGTAGTGGGACAGGGGAGGATGAGCAGTTCTTC. Translation gives CASSGTGEDEQFF. The chain uses TRBV19 and TRBJ2-1, with 10 bases lining up with TRBD1. The CDR3 sequence is 13 residues long. The trim removed 5 bases at V and 8 bases at J, leaving 3 bases unmatched. The germline V gene encodes CDR1 LNHDA and CDR2 SQIVND (reference sequence).

This clonotype was counted a few times. The rearrangement joins TRBV27 to TRBJ1-2; 7 bases map to TRBD1. J was trimmed by 5 bases and V by 0 bases; bases with no gene match: 6. CDR3 length equals 15 residues. CDR1 is MNHEY and CDR2 is SMNVEV in the germline V gene (reference sequence). This CDR3 reads CASSLSRGRGYGYTF. DNA of the CDR3: TGTGCCAGCAGTTTATCGAGGGGGCGAGGATATGGCTACACCTTC.

This clonotype has a count of ten or more. The chain has TRBV14 and TRBJ1-1; 10 positions agree with TRBD1. The V gene end was trimmed by 0 bases and the J gene end by 2 bases; junction bases not matched to a gene: 3. CDR1 and CDR2 (germline): SGHDN, FVKESK. The CDR3 is 16 amino acids. The CDR3 loop reads CASSQEGQGLNTEAFF. The CDR3 DNA reads TGTGCCAGCAGCCAAGAGGGACAGGGGTTAAACACTGAAGCTTTCTTT.

The V gene is TRBV20-1, the J gene TRBJ1-6, with D unresolved. V dropped 0 bases and J dropped 10 bases, with 13 bases sitting between them. Germline CDR1 DFQATT, CDR2 SNEGSKA (reference sequence). There are 14 residues in the CDR3. CDR3 residues: CSARDSLSGSPLHF. As DNA, the CDR3 is TGCAGTGCTAGAGATTCGCTGTCTGGATCACCCCTCCACTTT.

There are a few counts of this clonotype. V is TRBV28 and J is TRBJ1-4; D not resolved. The CDR3 loop spans 16 amino acids. V lost 5 bases and J 8 bases, leaving 21 bases between the germline ends. From germline, CDR1 is MDHEN and CDR2 SYDVKM. The CDR3 is CASSPHLEGLDEKLFF. CDR3 bases: TGTGCCAGCAGTCCCCACTTAGAGGGTTTAGACGAAAAACTGTTTTTT.

Details on this clonotype: At one end the junction does not follow the germline gene, possibly because of a read error. The rearrangement joins TRBV9 to TRBJ1-1; D is undetermined. The V gene's germline CDR1 is SGDLS and CDR2 YYNGEE. CDR3 length: 14 amino acids. CDR3 coding DNA: TGTGCCGGCAGCGAGACGACGGATTCTTCTGAAGCTTTCTTT. Encoded protein: CAGSETTDSSEAFF. Supplemented by reference TRBV9 and TRBJ1-1, the full variable domain reads DSGVTQTPKHLITATGQRVTLRCSPRSGDLSVYWYQQSLDQGLQFLIQYYNGEERAKGNILERFSAQQFPDLHSELNLSSLELGDSALYFCAGSETTDSSEAFFGQGTRLTVV.

This clonotype occurred many times. The rearrangement links TRBV9 to TRBJ2-1; 11 nucleotides agree with TRBD2. Looked up from germline, CDR1 is SGDLS and CDR2 is YYNGEE. The trim removed 4 bases at V and 8 bases at J, leaving 5 bases unmatched. The CDR3 runs to 14 residues. Here the CDR3 DNA reads TGTGCCAGCAGCTTTAGCGGGGGGGCTGATGAGCAGTTCTTC. Translating gives CASSFSGGADEQFF.

This clonotype was seen ten or more times. The chain employs TRBV20-1 and TRBJ2-1; 8 bases fit TRBD2. Germline CDR1 and CDR2: DFQATT and SNEGSKA (reference sequence). The CDR3 has 17 residues. V lost 1 base to trimming and J lost 7 bases; unmatched junction nucleotides: 15. The CDR3 here is CSARVPLTSGTRNEQFF. In DNA form, the CDR3 reads TGCAGTGCTAGAGTACCTTTAACTAGCGGCACGAGGAATGAGCAGTTCTTC.

This clonotype was detected once. This may arise from a read error, as a much more abundant clone is one base away. The V call is TRBV9, the J call TRBJ1-1; D is unclear. The CDR3 loop spans 13 amino acids. The V gene lost 4 bases and the J gene lost 4 bases, with 11 bases spanning the gap. CDR1 SGDLS and CDR2 YYNGEE come from the germline V gene. In nucleotides, the CDR3 is TGTGCCAGCAGCTCCGGACTGGGCACTGAAGCTTTCTTT. Protein sequence: CASSSGLGTEAFF.

The V call is TRBV24-1, the J call TRBJ2-1; the match to TRBD2 covers 13 bases. Germline values: CDR1 KGHDR, CDR2 SFDVKD. The trim removed 4 bases at V and 6 bases at J, leaving 5 bases unmatched. The CDR3 is made up of 16 amino acids. This chain's CDR3 is CATSERGTSGINEQFF. In DNA, the CDR3 is TGTGCCACCAGTGAGCGAGGGACTAGCGGGATCAATGAGCAGTTCTTC.

This clonotype has just a few counts. CDR3 DNA: TGTGCCAGCAGCGGGGGACTGCGTGCCAAAAACATTCAGTACTTC. It codes for CASSGGLRAKNIQYF. V is TRBV12-3 or TRBV12-4 and J is TRBJ2-4; tentative D call: TRBD2 (6 bases). This CDR3 comprises 15 residues. Trimming removed 6 bases from V and 1 base from J, with 13 bases in between.

This clonotype has ten or more counts. The V gene is TRBV9, the J gene TRBJ2-1; 7 bases line up with TRBD2. This CDR3 has 15 amino acids. CDR1 and CDR2 (germline): SGDLS, YYNGEE. The V and J ends lost 3 bases and 2 bases, in that order; junction bases with no gene match: 5. The CDR3 loop reads CASSASGDTYNEQFF. Written as DNA, the CDR3 is TGTGCCAGCAGCGCAAGCGGGGATACCTACAATGAGCAGTTCTTC.

The V call is TRBV15, the J call TRBJ2-3; D is ambiguous. This CDR3 has 14 amino acids. V was shortened by 1 base and J by 3 bases, with 8 bases between the two germline ends. Germline-derived CDR1 and CDR2 are LNHNV and YYDKDF (reference sequence). CDR3 loop: CATSRVARTDTQYF. In nucleotides, the CDR3 is TGTGCCACCAGCAGAGTCGCACGTACAGATACGCAGTATTTT. Supplemented by reference TRBV15 and TRBJ2-3, the full variable domain reads DAMVIQNPRYQVTQFGKPVTLSCSQTLNHNVMYWYQQKSSQAPKLLFHYYDKDFNNEADTPDNFQSRRPNTSFCFLDIRSPGLGDTAMYLCATSRVARTDTQYFGPGTRLTVL.